The following is a T cell receptor beta chain sequence with its context. Assay used: immunoSEQ multiplex PCR; TCRdb lists only in-frame clones, some missing. The sample shows 25,000 to 40,000 clones, 85% to 95% of them seen only once. This entry comes from a study of T cells in tuberculosis. Looked up from germline, CDR1 is MDHEN and CDR2 is SYDVKM. V was shortened by 2 bases and J by 4 bases, with 12 bases between the two germline ends. This CDR3 region has 15 residues. The sequenced sample was PBMCs. V usage is TRBV28 and J usage is TRBJ1-5, with D possibly being TRBD1 (5 bases). The receptor was isolated from a donor aged 10-35 years with latent tuberculosis or without tuberculosis infection. Some clones in this sample may be carry-over from other donors' samples. CDR3 residues: CASSLGGAGNQPQHF. The DNA for the CDR3 is TGTGCCAGCAGTTTAGGAGGGGCGGGTAATCAGCCCCAGCATTTT.